A selection of T cell receptor beta chains follows, all from one sample in a study of shared clonotypes between healthy human individuals. TCRdb's copy holds only in-frame clones and misses some; the assay was immunoSEQ multiplex PCR. This sample yields 1.5 million to 2.5 million clones, of which just under 95% are seen a single time; roughly 1% belongs to the top ten. Sequencing used naive CD8+ T cells sorted from blood. The source is a man between 18 and 35 years old in good health. Each CDR3 is given with its conserved first and last residue. D genes are given only for firm matches. Size values are once, few and many counts, or a class for expanded clones, and some rows have none.

CDR3 DNA: TGTGCCTGGACAACATACAGGGCCGGACATCATGGCTACACCTTC
CDR3 protein: CAWTTYRAGHHGYTF
D gene: NA
V gene: TRBV30
clone size: NA
J gene: TRBJ1-2

CDR3 DNA: TGTGCCATCAGTGAGGGACTACAGGGCGGGGCCTCCTACAATGAGCAGTTCTTC
CDR3 protein: CAISEGLQGGASYNEQFF
D gene: NA
V gene: TRBV10-3
clone size: NA
J gene: TRBJ2-1

CDR3 DNA: TGTGCCAGCAGTTTGGGGACAGGCACTGAAGCTTTCTTT
CDR3 protein: CASSLGTGTEAFF
D gene: TRBD1
V gene: TRBV6-5
clone size: NA
J gene: TRBJ1-1

CDR3 DNA: TGTGCCAGCAGCGAGGGGACTAGCGGGGGTTACAATGAGCAGTTCTTC
CDR3 protein: CASSEGTSGGYNEQFF
D gene: TRBD2
V gene: TRBV2
clone size: NA
J gene: TRBJ2-1

CDR3 DNA: TGTGCCAGCAGCTTAAGGGTATGGTCGAACACAGATACGCAGTATTTT
CDR3 protein: CASSLRVWSNTDTQYF
D gene: NA
V gene: TRBV11-2
clone size: NA
J gene: TRBJ2-3

CDR3 DNA: TGTGCCTCAGCAGGTCGGGACACCTTGGGGAATTCACCCCTCCACTTT
CDR3 protein: CASAGRDTLGNSPLHF
D gene: NA
V gene: TRBV28
clone size: NA
J gene: TRBJ1-6

CDR3 DNA: TGTGCCAGCAGCGACTGGGACAGTGAAAAACTGTTTTTT
CDR3 protein: CASSDWDSEKLFF
D gene: TRBD1
V gene: TRBV7-9
clone size: NA
J gene: TRBJ1-4

CDR3 DNA: TGTGCCACCAGCTTTGGACAGAACTACGAGCAGTACTTC
CDR3 protein: CATSFGQNYEQYF
D gene: NA
V gene: TRBV15
clone size: NA
J gene: TRBJ2-7

CDR3 DNA: TGTGCCAGCAGCCTCGGGGCCGTATTCTACCCCAATCAGCCCCAGCATTTT
CDR3 protein: CASSLGAVFYPNQPQHF
D gene: NA
V gene: TRBV5-6
clone size: NA
J gene: TRBJ1-5

CDR3 DNA: TGCGCCAGCAGCCAAGATCACACCTATAGCAATCAGCCCCAGCATTTT
CDR3 protein: CASSQDHTYSNQPQHF
D gene: NA
V gene: TRBV4-1
clone size: NA
J gene: TRBJ1-5

CDR3 DNA: TGTGCCAGCAGCTTAGCCCCCCTTCCTGGAAACACCATATATTTT
CDR3 protein: CASSLAPLPGNTIYF
D gene: NA
V gene: TRBV7-9
clone size: once
J gene: TRBJ1-3

CDR3 DNA: TGTGCCAGCAGCGATATAATGGGACAGGGGAACACTGAAGCTTTCTTT
CDR3 protein: CASSDIMGQGNTEAFF
D gene: TRBD1
V gene: TRBV2
clone size: NA
J gene: TRBJ1-1

CDR3 DNA: TGTGCCAGCAGCTCCACCGGGACTAGCGGGAGACGGTACGAGCAGTACTTC
CDR3 protein: CASSSTGTSGRRYEQYF
D gene: TRBD2
V gene: TRBV13
clone size: NA
J gene: TRBJ2-7

CDR3 DNA: TGTGCCAGCAGTGAAGCGAGAGAAGGGGGCTACGAGCAGTACTTC
CDR3 protein: CASSEAREGGYEQYF
D gene: NA
V gene: TRBV6-1
clone size: NA
J gene: TRBJ2-7

CDR3 DNA: TGCGCCAGCAGTGGCACCGAAGGGCCAGATACGCAGTATTTT
CDR3 protein: CASSGTEGPDTQYF
D gene: NA
V gene: TRBV10-1
clone size: NA
J gene: TRBJ2-3

CDR3 DNA: TGTGCCACATCCCACGGCATCGCGACAGATACGCAGTATTTT
CDR3 protein: CATSHGIATDTQYF
D gene: NA
V gene: TRBV2
clone size: NA
J gene: TRBJ2-3

CDR3 DNA: TGTGCCAGCAGCGAGACGATGGCCGGGGGAGCGAACACTGAAGCTTTCTTT
CDR3 protein: CASSETMAGGANTEAFF
D gene: NA
V gene: TRBV7-8
clone size: NA
J gene: TRBJ1-1

CDR3 DNA: TGTGCTAGTGGTTCATCTGGTAATCTTTATCAGCCCCAGCATTTT
CDR3 protein: CASGSSGNLYQPQHF
D gene: NA
V gene: TRBV12-5
clone size: NA
J gene: TRBJ1-5

CDR3 DNA: TGTGCCAGTAGCGGCCAATGGCCGGGGGGTAATTCACCCCTCCACTTT
CDR3 protein: CASSGQWPGGNSPLHF
D gene: NA
V gene: TRBV19
clone size: NA
J gene: TRBJ1-6

CDR3 DNA: TGTGCCAGTACCGCTACGGGGGAGGGCCTCGCCTACGAGCAGTACTTC
CDR3 protein: CASTATGEGLAYEQYF
D gene: TRBD2
V gene: TRBV19
clone size: NA
J gene: TRBJ2-7

CDR3 DNA: TGCGCCAGCAGCCAAGATCCAGGGGGCGCAGGCAGCTATAATTCACCCCTCCACTTT
CDR3 protein: CASSQDPGGAGSYNSPLHF
D gene: TRBD1
V gene: TRBV4-3
clone size: NA
J gene: TRBJ1-6

CDR3 DNA: TGTGCCAGTACTGTCCGGGACACTAGCAATCAGCCCCAGCATTTT
CDR3 protein: CASTVRDTSNQPQHF
D gene: NA
V gene: TRBV19
clone size: few
J gene: TRBJ1-5

CDR3 DNA: TGTGCCTGGAGTACCGGGACTAGCGGGAGGGCCTACGAGCAGTACTTC
CDR3 protein: CAWSTGTSGRAYEQYF
D gene: TRBD2
V gene: TRBV30
clone size: NA
J gene: TRBJ2-7

CDR3 DNA: TGTGCCAGCAGCTCCAGGGACAGGGATGAGCAGTTCTTC
CDR3 protein: CASSSRDRDEQFF
D gene: TRBD1
V gene: TRBV7-9
clone size: NA
J gene: TRBJ2-1

CDR3 DNA: TGCGCCAGCAGTATCGGTAGGAGCAATCAGCCCCAGCATTTT
CDR3 protein: CASSIGRSNQPQHF
D gene: NA
V gene: TRBV10-2
clone size: NA
J gene: TRBJ1-5

CDR3 DNA: TGTGCCACCAGCAGAATCGGGGCACCGGGAGTTGAGCAGTACTTC
CDR3 protein: CATSRIGAPGVEQYF
D gene: NA
V gene: TRBV15
clone size: once
J gene: TRBJ2-7

CDR3 DNA: TGTGCCAGCAGCTTAGAAGGGGTTCTTAGCACAGATACGCAGTATTTT
CDR3 protein: CASSLEGVLSTDTQYF
D gene: NA
V gene: TRBV7-9
clone size: NA
J gene: TRBJ2-3

CDR3 DNA: TGTGCCAGCAGTTCGGTAGAATGGGAGACCCAGTACTTC
CDR3 protein: CASSSVEWETQYF
D gene: NA
V gene: TRBV27
clone size: NA
J gene: TRBJ2-5

CDR3 DNA: TGCGCCAGCAGCTTAACAACCGGGACCCGGTCGATTTACGAGCAGTACTTC
CDR3 protein: CASSLTTGTRSIYEQYF
D gene: NA
V gene: TRBV5-1
clone size: NA
J gene: TRBJ2-7

CDR3 DNA: TGTGCCAGCAGTGCGCCCGGGACAGTCTACCCGGGCGAGCAGTACTTC
CDR3 protein: CASSAPGTVYPGEQYF
D gene: TRBD1
V gene: TRBV6-1
clone size: NA
J gene: TRBJ2-7

CDR3 DNA: TGTGCCAGCAGCTTGGGACAGGGAGTAGCTTCCTACAATGAGCAGTTCTTC
CDR3 protein: CASSLGQGVASYNEQFF
D gene: TRBD1
V gene: TRBV5-6
clone size: NA
J gene: TRBJ2-1

CDR3 DNA: TGTGCCAGCACCCTGATTGGGGGTGAGCAGTTCTTC
CDR3 protein: CASTLIGGEQFF
D gene: NA
V gene: TRBV5-4
clone size: NA
J gene: TRBJ2-1

CDR3 DNA: TGTGCCAGCAGTGAAACTCAGGGTGCCCCAAATTCACCCCTCCACTTT
CDR3 protein: CASSETQGAPNSPLHF
D gene: NA
V gene: TRBV2
clone size: NA
J gene: TRBJ1-6

CDR3 DNA: TGTCGGGACAGGGAACACGAGCAGTACTTC
CDR3 protein: CRDREHEQYF
D gene: NA
V gene: TRBV21-1
clone size: NA
J gene: TRBJ2-7

CDR3 DNA: TGTGCCAGTAGCCGACTAGCGGGGGGAGGGGAGACCCAGTACTTC
CDR3 protein: CASSRLAGGGETQYF
D gene: TRBD2
V gene: TRBV19
clone size: NA
J gene: TRBJ2-5

CDR3 DNA: TGCAGCGTTGAGCTGGGACTAGCGGGGGGGAGCACAGATACGCAGTATTTT
CDR3 protein: CSVELGLAGGSTDTQYF
D gene: TRBD2
V gene: TRBV29-1
clone size: NA
J gene: TRBJ2-3

CDR3 DNA: TGTGCCAGCAGTTGGACAGGTAGCAATCAGCCCCAGCATTTT
CDR3 protein: CASSWTGSNQPQHF
D gene: TRBD1
V gene: TRBV28
clone size: NA
J gene: TRBJ1-5

CDR3 DNA: TGTGCCAGCAGTTCTCCGAGACTAGCGGGCCAGTGGTACGAGCAGTACTTC
CDR3 protein: CASSSPRLAGQWYEQYF
D gene: TRBD2
V gene: TRBV27
clone size: NA
J gene: TRBJ2-7

CDR3 DNA: TGTGCCAGCAGTTCCGGGGAAGACTTACCCACCGGGGAGCTGTTTTTT
CDR3 protein: CASSSGEDLPTGELFF
D gene: NA
V gene: TRBV28
clone size: once
J gene: TRBJ2-2

CDR3 DNA: TGTGCCAGCAGTCCGGGACTCCCGATCTCTGGAAACACCATATATTTT
CDR3 protein: CASSPGLPISGNTIYF
D gene: NA
V gene: TRBV27
clone size: NA
J gene: TRBJ1-3

CDR3 DNA: TGTGCCACCAGCAGAGTGACTAGCGGCTACAATGAGCAGTTCTTC
CDR3 protein: CATSRVTSGYNEQFF
D gene: TRBD2
V gene: TRBV15
clone size: NA
J gene: TRBJ2-1

CDR3 DNA: TGTGCCAGCAGCATAGGGACAGCCTTCGAAGAGACCCAGTACTTC
CDR3 protein: CASSIGTAFEETQYF
D gene: TRBD1
V gene: TRBV7-9
clone size: NA
J gene: TRBJ2-5

CDR3 DNA: TGTGCCAGCAGCGAAGGGACAGCGACGAACACCGGGGAGCTGTTTTTT
CDR3 protein: CASSEGTATNTGELFF
D gene: TRBD1
V gene: TRBV9
clone size: NA
J gene: TRBJ2-2

CDR3 DNA: TGTGCCAGCAGCTTGGCCGCTACCTACGAGCAGTACTTC
CDR3 protein: CASSLAATYEQYF
D gene: NA
V gene: TRBV5-5
clone size: NA
J gene: TRBJ2-7

CDR3 DNA: TGTGCCATCAGTACCGGGACAGACTATTACGAGCAGTACTTC
CDR3 protein: CAISTGTDYYEQYF
D gene: TRBD1
V gene: TRBV10-3
clone size: NA
J gene: TRBJ2-7

CDR3 DNA: TGTGCCAGCAGCGTAGGCGATGGGGCACCAATTGGAAACACCATATATTTT
CDR3 protein: CASSVGDGAPIGNTIYF
D gene: NA
V gene: TRBV9
clone size: NA
J gene: TRBJ1-3

CDR3 DNA: TGTGCCAGCAGCCCTACCCTGGGACTTCTGAACACTGAAGCTTTCTTT
CDR3 protein: CASSPTLGLLNTEAFF
D gene: NA
V gene: TRBV27
clone size: NA
J gene: TRBJ1-1

CDR3 DNA: TGTGCCAGTAGTATGGGGGCCGGGACAGGGGGACAGCCCCAGCATTTT
CDR3 protein: CASSMGAGTGGQPQHF
D gene: TRBD1
V gene: TRBV19
clone size: NA
J gene: TRBJ1-5

CDR3 DNA: TGTGCCAGTAGTATGGGGACTAGCGACGAGCAGTACTTC
CDR3 protein: CASSMGTSDEQYF
D gene: TRBD2
V gene: TRBV19
clone size: NA
J gene: TRBJ2-7

CDR3 DNA: TGCGCCAGCAGCCAAGAGTTTGGCGGGGGCAGTTCACCCCTCCACTTT
CDR3 protein: CASSQEFGGGSSPLHF
D gene: NA
V gene: TRBV4-1
clone size: NA
J gene: TRBJ1-6

CDR3 DNA: TGTGCCAGCAGCGGCCCGGGACAGGGGACCGGGGAGCTGTTTTTT
CDR3 protein: CASSGPGQGTGELFF
D gene: TRBD1
V gene: TRBV7-9
clone size: NA
J gene: TRBJ2-2

CDR3 DNA: TGTGCCAGCAGCCAAGCGGGACTAGCGGGATACAATGAGCAGTTCTTC
CDR3 protein: CASSQAGLAGYNEQFF
D gene: TRBD2
V gene: TRBV7-9
clone size: NA
J gene: TRBJ2-1

CDR3 DNA: TGCGCCAGCAGCTCTCGGACTAGCGGGAGCTACGAGCAGTACTTC
CDR3 protein: CASSSRTSGSYEQYF
D gene: TRBD2
V gene: TRBV4-1
clone size: NA
J gene: TRBJ2-7

CDR3 DNA: TGTGCCAGCAGTGGAGCTGGACAGCTCTACGAGCAGTACTTC
CDR3 protein: CASSGAGQLYEQYF
D gene: NA
V gene: TRBV6-1
clone size: NA
J gene: TRBJ2-7

CDR3 DNA: TGTGCCAGCAGGAGCGTGGGGGGCGAGCAGTACTTC
CDR3 protein: CASRSVGGEQYF
D gene: NA
V gene: TRBV6-5
clone size: NA
J gene: TRBJ2-7

CDR3 DNA: TGTGCCAGCAGCCTATTTTCCTCTGGGGCCAACGTCCTGACTTTC
CDR3 protein: CASSLFSSGANVLTF
D gene: NA
V gene: TRBV13
clone size: NA
J gene: TRBJ2-6

CDR3 DNA: TGTGCCAGCAGCAAGGACAATGCCTACGAGCAGTACTTC
CDR3 protein: CASSKDNAYEQYF
D gene: NA
V gene: TRBV28
clone size: NA
J gene: TRBJ2-7